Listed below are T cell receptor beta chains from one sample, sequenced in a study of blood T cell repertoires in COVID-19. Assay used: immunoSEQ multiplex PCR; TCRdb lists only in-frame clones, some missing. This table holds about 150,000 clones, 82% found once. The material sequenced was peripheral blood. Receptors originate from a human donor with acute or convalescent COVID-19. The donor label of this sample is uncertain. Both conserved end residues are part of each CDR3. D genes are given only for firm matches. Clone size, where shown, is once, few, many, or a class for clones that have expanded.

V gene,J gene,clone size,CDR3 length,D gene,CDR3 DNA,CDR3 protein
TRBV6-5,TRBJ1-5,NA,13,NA,TGTGCCAGCAGTTACGACTTAGCTCAGCCCCAGCATTTT,CASSYDLAQPQHF
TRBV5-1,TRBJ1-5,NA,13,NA,TGCGCCAGCAGCTTAGGGGATAATCAGCCCCAGCATTTT,CASSLGDNQPQHF
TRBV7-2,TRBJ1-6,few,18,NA,TGTGCCAGCAGCAGGGGACCGGCTGGGGGGAACGGTGGATCACCCCTCCACTTT,CASSRGPAGGNGGSPLHF
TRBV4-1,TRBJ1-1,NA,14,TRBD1,TGCGCCAGCAGCCAAAGGACAGGGAACCCTGAAGCTTTCTTT,CASSQRTGNPEAFF
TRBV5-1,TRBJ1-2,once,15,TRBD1,TGCGCCAGCAGCTCAACAGGGGGCCGCCCCGATGGCTACACCTTC,CASSSTGGRPDGYTF
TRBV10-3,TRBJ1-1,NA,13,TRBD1,TGTGCCATCAGGGACAGGGGGAACACTGAAGCTTTCTTT,CAIRDRGNTEAFF
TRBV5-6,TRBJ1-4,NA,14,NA,TGTGCCAGCAGCTCGGCGGGGGCTCTATGGAAACTGTTTTTT,CASSSAGALWKLFF
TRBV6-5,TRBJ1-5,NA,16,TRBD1,TGTGCCAGCAGTTGGGGACAGGGAAGTAGCAATCAGCCCCAGCATTTT,CASSWGQGSSNQPQHF
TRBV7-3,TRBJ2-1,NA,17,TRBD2,TGTGCCAGCAGCTTAATCCCCCTAGCGGGGGGTCCGTATGAGCAGTTCTTC,CASSLIPLAGGPYEQFF
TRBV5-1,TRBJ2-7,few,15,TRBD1,TGCGCCAGCAGCCTACCGGGACAGGGAAACTACGAGCAGTACTTC,CASSLPGQGNYEQYF
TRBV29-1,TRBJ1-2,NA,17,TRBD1,TGCAGCGTTGAAGGAGCCGTATCAGGGGGCAAGGGCTATGGCTACACCTTC,CSVEGAVSGGKGYGYTF
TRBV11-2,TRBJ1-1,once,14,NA,TGTGCCAGCAGCTTAGACCGGGTCCTCACTGAAGCTTTCTTT,CASSLDRVLTEAFF
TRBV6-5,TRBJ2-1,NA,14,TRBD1,TGTGCCAGCCGAACAGGGGGCTACTACAATGAGCAGTTCTTC,CASRTGGYYNEQFF
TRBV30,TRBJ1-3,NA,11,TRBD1,TGTGCCTGGAGTGTACGAGGACAGGGACTATTT,CAWSVRGQGLF
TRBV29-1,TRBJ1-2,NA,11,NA,TGCAGCGATCACAGGGTTACAGGCTACACCTTC,CSDHRVTGYTF
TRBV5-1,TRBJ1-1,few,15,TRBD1,TGCGCCAGCAGCTTACAGGGGGCTGGGAGCACTGAAGCTTTCTTT,CASSLQGAGSTEAFF
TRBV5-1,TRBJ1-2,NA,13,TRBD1,TGCGCCAGCAGCTTTAAGGGGGCGTATGGCTACACCTTC,CASSFKGAYGYTF